These 10 T cell receptor beta chains share one sample of origin, sequenced in a study of blood T cells in healthy people across ages. Sample-barcoded 5' priming and a J-beta primer mix drove a second PCR of roughly 6 to 12 cycles. TCRdb reprocessed the 5' RACE reads with MiXCR, giving one entry per CDR3 protein. The table records about 1.4 million distinct CDR3 sequences, 59% of them present only once. The sequencing input was blood. Receptors were obtained from a man between 18 and 35 years old in good health.

This chain joins TRBV29-1 and TRBJ2-1; D assignment may be TRBD1 or TRBD2 (5 bases each). V was shortened by 3 bases and J by 15 bases, with 15 bases between the two germline ends. CDR3 length: 11 residues. Germline CDR1 reads SQVTM; CDR2 reads ANQGSEA. The CDR3 DNA is TGCAGCGTTGAGGGTAATGAGGGGCGGTTCTTC. The encoded protein is CSVEGNEGRFF.

This clonotype was seen a few times. The chain joins TRBV12-3 or TRBV12-4 to TRBJ2-7; D not resolved. CDR3 length: 13 amino acids. V was cut by 5 bases and J by 0 bases, with 8 bases left in between. The CDR3 coding sequence is TGTGCCAGCAGTCCCCCGTACTCCTACGAGCAGTACTTC. This codes for CASSPPYSYEQYF.

This clonotype was seen a handful of times. The rearrangement uses TRBV24-1 and TRBJ1-2; D may be TRBD1 (5 bases). The CDR3 consists of 14 residues. With 3 bases removed from V and 2 bases from J, the gap between germline ends came to 9 bases. Looked up from germline, CDR1 is KGHDR and CDR2 is SFDVKD. The DNA of the CDR3 is TGTGCCACCAGTGATGGAGGGGCGAACTATGGCTACACCTTC. As protein: CATSDGGANYGYTF.

The genes are TRBV7-9 and TRBJ2-3; unclear D gene. Looked up from germline, CDR1 is SEHNR and CDR2 is FQNEAQ (reference sequence). V shed 10 bases and J shed 7 bases, with 3 bases lying between them. The length of the CDR3 is 8 residues. CDR3 region: CANNTQYF. CDR3 nucleotides: TGTGCCAATAATACGCAGTATTTT.

The table lists this clonotype with a few counts. The V and J genes are TRBV10-3 and TRBJ2-3, with TRBD1 matching 8 bases. J was trimmed by 1 base and V by 0 bases; bases with no gene match: 6. CDR3 length: 17 residues. Germline values: CDR1 ENHRY, CDR2 SYGVKD. DNA of the CDR3: TGTGCCATCAGTGAGTCCCCAGGGGGCTCGGGCACAGATACGCAGTATTTT. It codes for CAISESPGGSGTDTQYF.

About this clonotype itself: One end of the junction fails to match germline, which may point to a read error. The chain links TRBV4-1 to TRBJ2-3; unclear D gene. Germline assignment: CDR1 MGHRA and CDR2 YSYEKL. The CDR3 runs to 15 residues. The CDR3 sequence: CASSQLELSTETQYF. In nucleotides, the CDR3 is TGCGCCAGCAGCCAACTAGAATTGAGCACAGAGACGCAGTATTTT.

The V call is TRBV20-1, the J call TRBJ2-7; TRBD1 agrees at 9 bases. This CDR3 has 16 amino acids. Germline V lookup: CDR1 DFQATT, CDR2 SNEGSKA (reference sequence). Germline trimming cut 1 base from V and 2 bases from J; bases unmatched to any gene: 9. The CDR3 DNA reads as TGCAGTGCTAGAGCGATAGCACAGGGGGCCCCCTACGAGCAGTACTTC. Translation: CSARAIAQGAPYEQYF.

Only a few counts were recorded for this clonotype. The genes are TRBV24-1 and TRBJ2-1, with TRBD1 matching 7 bases. J was trimmed by 8 bases and V by 4 bases; bases with no gene match: 7. The CDR3 spans 14 residues. CDR1 and CDR2 (germline): KGHDR, SFDVKD. CDR3 in DNA: TGTGCCACCAGTGAACTGACAGGGTCCCATGAGCAGTTCTTC. It is translated as CATSELTGSHEQFF.

The V gene is TRBV7-6, the J gene TRBJ1-5; 8 bases fit TRBD1. The CDR3 sequence is 16 residues long. The V gene end was trimmed by 2 bases and the J gene end by 1 base; junction bases not matched to a gene: 4. Germline lookup yields CDR1 SGHVS and CDR2 FNYEAQ. The CDR3 sequence is CASSLMTGESNQPQHF. CDR3 nucleotide sequence: TGTGCCAGCAGCTTAATGACAGGGGAGAGCAATCAGCCCCAGCATTTT. The full variable domain, in which reference TRBV7-6 and TRBJ1-5 provide the parts outside the CDR3, is GAGVSQSPRYKVTKRGQDVALRCDPISGHVSLYWYRQALGQGPEFLTYFNYEAQQDKSGLPNDRFSAERPEGSISTLTIQRTEQRDSAMYRCASSLMTGESNQPQHFGDGTRLSIL.

A single count supports this clonotype. The CDR3 spells CASKEGLADYNEQYF. CDR3 coding DNA: TGTGCCAGCAAAGAAGGGCTAGCGGACTACAATGAGCAGTACTTC. This sequence joins TRBV6-1 and TRBJ2-7, with 7 positions matching TRBD2. The CDR3 spans 15 residues. CDR1 MNHNS and CDR2 SASEGT come from the germline V gene. With V trimmed by 7 bases and J by 7 bases, 16 bases remained unmatched.